Following are 17 T cell receptor beta chains from one sample sequenced in a study of a mutant IDH1 vaccine in newly diagnosed glioma. Using immunoSEQ multiplex PCR, the repertoire was profiled, and TCRdb retains in-frame clones only, with some absent. The sample contains 20,000 to 25,000 clones, roughly 89% of which appear only once. These receptors lack a known antigen. Time point described: week 11, during vaccination. The content of each vaccine dose was 300 ug of mutant IDH1 20-mer peptide, and topical imiquimod accompanied it. This sample comprised PBMCs, obtained from a glioma patient whose treatment included an IDH1 peptide vaccine. The receptors originated from a woman aged 40 to 55 with glioma.

The chain employs TRBV7-9 and TRBJ2-7; the D is unclear. The CDR3 is 11 residues long. CDR1 is SEHNR, CDR2 FQNEAQ, per germline (reference sequence). V was shortened by 5 bases and J by 4 bases, with 6 bases between the two germline ends. The CDR3 DNA sequence: TGTGCCAGCAGCCCGCAGTACGAGCAGTACTTC. Translated, it gives CASSPQYEQYF.

V gene TRBV4-3 combines with J gene TRBJ2-7; 8 nucleotides align to TRBD2. Losses at the gene ends were 0 bases for V and 3 bases for J; bases not matched to a gene: 1. The V gene's germline CDR1 is LGHNA and CDR2 YSLEER. This CDR3 is built from 14 residues. CDR3 nucleotide sequence: TGCGCCAGCAGCCAAGACGGGACTAGCTACGAGCAGTACTTC. Translating gives CASSQDGTSYEQYF.

The chain uses TRBV19 and TRBJ1-2; D possibly corresponds to TRBD1 (6 bases). This CDR3 contains 15 residues. Germline values: CDR1 LNHDA, CDR2 SQIVND (reference sequence). Trimming took off 5 bases at V and 4 bases at J, with 17 bases between the two ends. CDR3: CASSRPLGQSYGYTF. CDR3 DNA sequence: TGTGCCAGTAGTCGCCCCCTAGGACAGTCCTATGGCTACACCTTC.

The CDR3 reads CASSLHSGTGPNYGYTF. Here the CDR3 DNA reads TGCGCCAGCAGCTTACACTCCGGGACAGGGCCCAACTATGGCTACACCTTC. This chain connects TRBV4-1 to TRBJ1-2; 9 bases align to TRBD1. This CDR3 contains 17 residues. With 5 bases clipped from V and 2 bases from J, the junction kept 12 bases outside the gene matches. Per germline, CDR1 MGHRA and CDR2 YSYEKL.

The chain carries TRBV15 and TRBJ1-6; no clear D. This CDR3 comprises 15 residues. V lost 0 bases to trimming and J lost 8 bases, with 11 bases between them. Germline V gene sequence: CDR1 LNHNV, CDR2 YYDKDF (reference sequence). The CDR3 loop reads CATSRDLQSHSPLHF. As DNA, the CDR3 is TGTGCCACCAGCAGAGATTTGCAGAGTCATTCACCCCTCCACTTT.

This clone showed up just once. The chain joins TRBV7-9 to TRBJ2-7, with TRBD1 matching 9 bases. Germline values: CDR1 SEHNR, CDR2 FQNEAQ (reference sequence). The CDR3 runs to 15 residues. Trimming cost V 3 bases and J 5 bases; bases outside gene matches: 8. For the CDR3, the DNA is TGTGCCAGCAGCTTCGGGACAGGGTGGGGGCACGAGCAGTACTTC. Translation: CASSFGTGWGHEQYF.

In this sample, this clone turned up once. V and J are TRBV4-1 and TRBJ1-2; D might be TRBD1 (5 bases). V was cut by 2 bases and J by 3 bases, with 16 bases left in between. Germline V gene lookup returns CDR1 MGHRA and CDR2 YSYEKL. The CDR3 length is 16 residues. The CDR3 sequence is CASSQFFGGIDYGYTF. CDR3 DNA: TGCGCCAGCAGCCAATTTTTTGGGGGTATTGACTATGGCTACACCTTC.

The chain uses TRBV4-1 and TRBJ2-3; possible D gene TRBD2, 6 bases. Per germline, CDR1 MGHRA and CDR2 YSYEKL. With 0 bases removed from V and 5 bases from J, the gap between germline ends came to 6 bases. The CDR3 is 13 amino acids. CDR3 coding DNA: TGCGCCAGCAGCCAAGAGGGGGGAGATACGCAGTATTTT. Protein: CASSQEGGDTQYF.

This sequence joins TRBV4-1 and TRBJ1-1, with no clear D. CDR1 is MGHRA and CDR2 is YSYEKL in the germline V gene. CDR3 length equals 17 residues. Trimming took 1 base from V and 0 from J, leaving 15 bases between them. CDR3 in DNA: TGCGCCAGCAGCCAAGTTGCGCACAGCAACATGAACACTGAAGCTTTCTTT. It yields the protein CASSQVAHSNMNTEAFF.

This chain links TRBV30 with TRBJ1-1, with D perhaps TRBD1 (6 bases). Germline CDR1 reads GTSNPN; CDR2 reads SVGIG (reference sequence). The germline V and J ends were trimmed by 3 bases and 6 bases, with 14 bases remaining between them. The CDR3 runs to 13 residues. Written as DNA, the CDR3 is TGTGCCTGGAGCGGGTCCAGGGGCGCTGAAGCTTTCTTT. Encoded protein: CAWSGSRGAEAFF.

This clone was counted only a few times. This chain joins TRBV5-1 and TRBJ2-1, with D possibly TRBD2 on 6 matching bases. This CDR3 is 16 amino acids long. V lost 5 bases and J 0 bases, leaving 15 bases between the germline ends. CDR1 is SGHRS and CDR2 is YFSETQ in the germline V gene. CDR3 loop: CASRSYGTPSYNEQFF. The CDR3 region has the DNA TGCGCCAGCAGGAGTTACGGGACTCCCTCCTACAATGAGCAGTTCTTC.

The chain recombines TRBV7-9 with TRBJ1-1; D gene unclear. CDR1 SEHNR and CDR2 FQNEAQ come from the germline V gene (reference sequence). The V end lost 1 base, the J end lost 7 bases, and 10 bases lay between the germline ends. This CDR3 has 13 amino acids. The CDR3 region is CASSLGNSLEAFF. The CDR3, as DNA: TGTGCCAGCAGCTTAGGTAACAGCCTTGAAGCTTTCTTT.

This chain connects TRBV20-1 to TRBJ1-1, with D unresolved. The CDR3 spans 11 residues. The V end was cut by 6 bases, the J end by 4 bases, with 9 bases between. Germline V lookup: CDR1 DFQATT, CDR2 SNEGSKA (reference sequence). DNA for the CDR3: TGCAGTGCGCCCCTGGGCACTGAAGCTTTCTTT. This translates into CSAPLGTEAFF.

For this clone: Sequence at one end of the junction differs from germline and may be a read error. The J gene is TRBJ2-2, the V gene TRBV7-7, with 7 bases aligning to TRBD1. The CDR3 is 14 residues long. Germline V lookup: CDR1 SSHAT, CDR2 FNYEAQ (reference sequence). This CDR3 is CASRQGQNTGELFF. The DNA of the CDR3 is TGTGCTAGCAGACAGGGACAGAACACCGGGGAGCTGTTTTTT.

This chain links TRBV10-1 with TRBJ2-1; 9 bases line up with TRBD2. The CDR3 contains 15 residues. The V gene end was trimmed by 2 bases and the J gene end by 7 bases; junction bases not matched to a gene: 6. The V gene's germline CDR1 is WNHNN and CDR2 SYGVQD (reference sequence). CDR3 residues: CASSEDAGGLNEQFF. DNA of the CDR3: TGCGCCAGCAGTGAGGATGCGGGAGGGCTTAATGAGCAGTTCTTC.

V gene TRBV5-1 combines with J gene TRBJ2-1; D call uncertain. This CDR3 is built from 13 residues. V lost 1 base and J 9 bases, leaving 11 bases between the germline ends. The germline gives CDR1 SGHRS, CDR2 YFSETQ. CDR3 nucleotide sequence: TGCGCCAGCAGCTTGAAGGGCCCAGGTGAGCAGTTCTTC. It codes for CASSLKGPGEQFF. Full variable domain (outside the CDR3, taken from reference TRBV5-1 and TRBJ2-1): KAGVTQTPRYLIKTRGQQVTLSCSPISGHRSVSWYQQTPGQGLQFLFEYFSETQRNKGNFPGRFSGRQFSNSRSEMNVSTLELGDSALYLCASSLKGPGEQFFGPGTRLTVL.

The rearrangement joins TRBV18 to TRBJ1-1; D uncertain. CDR1 and CDR2 from the germline V gene are KGHSH and LQKENI. Trimming left V 3 bases short and J 7 bases short, with 9 bases between. The CDR3 is 12 amino acids. The CDR3 is CASSPGSREAFF. DNA of the CDR3: TGTGCCAGCTCACCGGGGAGTCGTGAAGCTTTCTTT.